The next 8 T cell receptor beta chains were all read from a single sample in a study of blood T cell repertoires in COVID-19. Data came from immunoSEQ multiplex PCR; TCRdb stores just in-frame clones and leaves some out. The sample contains more than 150,000 clones, about 89% of which appear only once. Sequenced sample: peripheral blood. Source of these receptors: a man aged 35-49 years with acute or convalescent COVID-19.

This rearrangement joins TRBV5-4 to TRBJ2-1, with TRBD2 matching over 11 bases. V was pared by 4 bases and J by 5 bases, with 5 bases of the junction left unmatched. The germline V gene encodes CDR1 SGHNT and CDR2 YYREEE (reference sequence). This CDR3 is 15 amino acids long. The CDR3 sequence: CASSAGLADDNEQFF. DNA of the CDR3: TGTGCCAGCAGCGCGGGACTAGCGGACGACAATGAGCAGTTCTTC.

The chain carries TRBV7-9 and TRBJ2-7, with TRBD2 matching 8 bases. V shed 3 bases and J 5 bases; nucleotides not matched to a gene: 9. CDR1 SEHNR and CDR2 FQNEAQ come from the germline V gene (reference sequence). CDR3 length: 15 amino acids. The CDR3 here is CASSFSGGPSHEQYF. Here the CDR3 DNA reads TGTGCCAGCAGCTTTTCGGGGGGGCCGAGTCACGAGCAGTACTTC. Full variable domain (rest looked up from reference TRBV7-9 and TRBJ2-7): DTGVSQNPRHKITKRGQNVTFRCDPISEHNRLYWYRQTLGQGPEFLTYFQNEAQLEKSRLLSDRFSAERPKGSFSTLEIQRTEQGDSAMYLCASSFSGGPSHEQYFGPGTRLTVT.

This clone was counted only a few times. The chain couples TRBV28 to TRBJ1-6; 7 nucleotides agree with TRBD1. The ends lost 2 bases at V and 13 bases at J; junction bases unmatched: 14. The CDR3 covers 16 residues. Germline lookup yields CDR1 MDHEN and CDR2 SYDVKM. CDR3 loop: CASSLGRGTILTPLHF. For the CDR3, the DNA is TGTGCCAGCAGTTTAGGCAGGGGGACGATATTAACCCCCCTCCACTTT.

This chain connects TRBV6-5 to TRBJ2-2; D perhaps matches TRBD1 (5 bases). The germline CDR1 and CDR2 sequences are MNHEY and SVGAGI. The V and J ends lost 5 bases and 6 bases respectively, with 13 bases between them. There are 14 residues in the CDR3. CDR3 in DNA: TGTGCCAGCAGTCCCCCCACAGGACCCGGGGAGCTGTTTTTT. This translates into CASSPPTGPGELFF.

The rearrangement joins TRBV2 to TRBJ1-2; perhaps TRBD1 as D (6 bases). The CDR3 length is 14 residues. Germline assignment: CDR1 SNHLY and CDR2 FYNNEI. Trimming removed 4 bases at V and 4 bases at J, with 13 bases between. The chain's CDR3 is CASSAEQGLYGYTF. The CDR3, as DNA: TGTGCCAGCAGTGCGGAGCAGGGGCTCTATGGCTACACCTTC.

The V gene is TRBV4-2, the J gene TRBJ2-7; D unresolved. CDR1 LGHNA and CDR2 YNFKEQ come from the germline V gene. The V gene lost 1 base and the J gene lost 1 base, with 11 bases spanning the gap. The CDR3 sequence is 15 residues long. CDR3 sequence (DNA): TGTGCCAGCAGCCAAGGTCTTGGAGTTTCCTACGAGCAGTACTTC. The encoded protein is CASSQGLGVSYEQYF.

The V call is TRBV10-3, the J call TRBJ2-3; 11 bases align to TRBD1. The V gene's germline CDR1 is ENHRY and CDR2 SYGVKD. This CDR3 has 14 residues. With V trimmed by 7 bases and J by 4 bases, 4 bases remained unmatched. The CDR3, as DNA: TGTGCCATCACTATGGGACAGGGGGCAGATACGCAGTATTTT. Its translation is CAITMGQGADTQYF.

CDR3 in amino acids: CASSPYFPSGNTIYF. CDR3 DNA sequence: TGCGCCAGCAGCCCTTACTTTCCCTCTGGAAACACCATATATTTT. The chain is built from TRBV5-1 and TRBJ1-3, with no clear D. The CDR3 extends over 15 amino acids. The germline V and J ends were trimmed by 4 bases and 0 bases, with 11 bases remaining between them. Germline assignment: CDR1 SGHRS and CDR2 YFSETQ.